Below, 10 T cell receptor beta chains from the same sample are listed, as sequenced in a study of blood T cells in healthy people across ages. The authors ran a second PCR of about 7 to 12 cycles using a sample-barcoded 5' primer and a J-beta primer mix. TCRdb reprocessed the 5' RACE reads via MiXCR and lists one record per CDR3 protein. The repertoire holds around 500,000 distinct CDR3 sequences, with about 27% as singletons. This same sample was also part of a study on T cells of mothers and their children.

Sequenced sample: blood. These receptors were collected from a boy aged 2 to 9 in good health.

This chain links TRBV7-3 with TRBJ1-2; TRBD1 aligns across 7 bases. J lost 2 bases, V lost 1 base, and 7 bases had no gene match. The CDR3 loop spans 16 amino acids. Germline CDR1 and CDR2: SGHTA and FQGTGA. The CDR3 loop is CASSLSPGQTNYGYTF. The CDR3, as DNA: TGTGCCAGCAGCTTAAGCCCGGGACAGACCAACTATGGCTACACCTTC. The full variable domain, with the rest looked up from reference TRBV7-3 and TRBJ1-2, is GAGVSQTPSNKVTEKGKYVELRCDPISGHTALYWYRQSLGQGPEFLIYFQGTGAADDSGLPNDRFFAVRPEGSVSTLKIQRTERGDSAVYLCASSLSPGQTNYGYTFGSGTRLTVV.

The chain carries TRBV20-1 and TRBJ2-7, with D perhaps TRBD2 (6 bases). Germline V gene data show CDR1 as DFQATT and CDR2 as SNEGSKA (reference sequence). CDR3 length equals 15 residues. The V and J ends lost 3 bases and 0 bases respectively, with 15 bases between them. This CDR3 reads CSARVAGPGSYEQYF. The CDR3 region has the DNA TGCAGTGCTAGGGTGGCGGGACCCGGCTCCTACGAGCAGTACTTC.

This clonotype occurred a few times. The rearrangement uses TRBV6-2 or TRBV6-3 and TRBJ2-1; D is perhaps TRBD2 (5 bases). Germline V gene lookup returns CDR1 MNHEY and CDR2 SVGEGT. The length of the CDR3 is 13 residues. The CDR3 DNA is TGTGCTGGACGGACGGGATCGTACAATGAGCAGTTCTTC. Translation: CAGRTGSYNEQFF.

V gene TRBV12-3 or TRBV12-4 combines with J gene TRBJ1-1, with 8 bases lining up with TRBD1. There are 15 residues in the CDR3. Unmatched junction bases numbered 6, after V lost 5 bases and J lost 1 base. The DNA for the CDR3 is TGTGCCAGCAGTATTTGGACAGGGAAGAACACTGAAGCTTTCTTT. It yields the protein CASSIWTGKNTEAFF.

As DNA, the CDR3 is TGCAGTGCTAGTTATCTAGCGGGAAAAGAGACCCAGTACTTC. Its protein product is CSASYLAGKETQYF. The chain recombines TRBV20-1 with TRBJ2-5; 9 bases match TRBD2. The CDR3 is 14 residues long. Trimming removed 3 bases from V and 3 bases from J; junction bases left unmatched: 5. Looked up from germline, CDR1 is DFQATT and CDR2 is SNEGSKA (reference sequence).

This clonotype turned up a few times. J is TRBJ2-7 and V is TRBV7-9; D is unclear. Per germline, CDR1 SEHNR and CDR2 FQNEAQ (reference sequence). The CDR3 sequence is 16 residues long. The V end lost 4 bases, the J end lost 2 bases, and 18 bases lay between the germline ends. The CDR3 coding sequence is TGTGCCAGCAGCTCTAACCGAGGTCTTCATCCCTACGAGCAGTACTTC. This sequence encodes CASSSNRGLHPYEQYF.

J is TRBJ2-5 and V is TRBV25-1; D unresolved. Germline lookup yields CDR1 MGHDK and CDR2 SYGVNS. Trimming removed 7 bases at V and 0 bases at J, with 6 bases between. This CDR3 comprises 12 residues. For the CDR3, the DNA is TGTGCCAGCAATGAGGACCAAGAGACCCAGTACTTC. This sequence encodes CASNEDQETQYF.

This clonotype was counted a single time. This sequence joins TRBV20-1 and TRBJ1-2; D perhaps matches TRBD1 (6 bases). The germline CDR1 and CDR2 sequences are DFQATT and SNEGSKA (reference sequence). Deletions cut 2 bases from V and 3 bases from J, with 13 bases between. The CDR3 sequence is 14 residues long. CDR3 sequence: CSARPSTGYYGYTF. CDR3 coding DNA: TGCAGTGCTAGACCCTCGACAGGTTACTATGGCTACACCTTC.

The sample holds a few counts of this clonotype. The chain uses TRBV3-1 and TRBJ2-5; D not resolved. TRBJ2-1 explains the end of the DNA better; the J call may be wrong. The CDR3 covers 13 residues. CDR1 and CDR2 from the germline V gene are LGHDT and YNNKEL (reference sequence). The CDR3 nucleotides are TGTGCCAGCAGCCAAGATCATCTCAATGAGCAGTTCTTC. Residues: CASSQDHLNEQFF.

The genes are TRBV12-5 and TRBJ2-7; no clear D gene. CDR3 length equals 13 residues. V lost 5 bases and J 3 bases, leaving 11 bases between the germline ends. Germline V gene sequence: CDR1 LGHNT, CDR2 FRNRAP. The CDR3 loop reads CASGLSGGYEQYF. The CDR3 region has the DNA TGTGCTAGTGGTCTCTCCGGCGGCTACGAGCAGTACTTC.